This T cell receptor (beta chain) was documented in a study of early T cells in non-severe SARS-CoV-2 infection. In the study overall: Sequenced bulk RNA came from whole blood that was unsorted, and chains were unpaired. Study outcomes and limitations: Private and CD4 specificities were missed by VDJdb matching, skewed to anti-spike CD8.

Concerning this clonotype itself: What it recognizes is unknown.

The V gene lost 6 bases and the J gene lost 1 base, with 10 bases spanning the gap. CDR3 size: 13 residues. Germline lookup yields CDR1 LGHDT and CDR2 YNNKEL (reference sequence). Separate cDNA molecules each had unique molecular identifiers attached to them. TCRdb re-called the 5' RACE reads through MiXCR, storing one row per CDR3 protein. The data show over 25,000 distinct CDR3 sequences, around 7% seen once. The specimen was whole blood. The chain uses TRBV3-1 and TRBJ2-7; D ambiguous. This TCR was sampled from an adult who was a healthcare worker with PCR-confirmed SARS-CoV-2 infection or an uninfected control (not recorded which). The CDR3 here is CASRATASYEQYF. The DNA for the CDR3 is TGTGCCAGCAGGGCGACTGCTTCCTACGAGCAGTACTTC.